The 14 T cell receptor beta chains presented below share a single source sample, sequenced in a study of blood T cell repertoires in COVID-19. Method: immunoSEQ multiplex PCR; TCRdb's copy keeps in-frame clones and lacks some. The sample includes around 340,000 clones, approximately 82% of them seen just once. The specimen was peripheral blood. These receptors originate from a man aged 25-45 years with active or convalescent COVID-19.

In this sample, this clone turned up a few times. The chain is built from TRBV4-3 and TRBJ2-3; TRBD2 aligns across 10 bases. Germline V gene sequence: CDR1 LGHNA, CDR2 YSLEER. With V trimmed by 2 bases and J by 6 bases, 5 bases remained unmatched. The CDR3 has 15 amino acids. CDR3 DNA sequence: TGCGCCAGCAGCCAACTAGCGGGGGTAGGGGATACGCAGTATTTT. Its translation is CASSQLAGVGDTQYF.

The chain employs TRBV19 and TRBJ1-3; TRBD1 matches 7 bases. There are 15 residues in the CDR3. Germline CDR1 LNHDA, CDR2 SQIVND (reference sequence). V shed 6 bases and J 2 bases; nucleotides not matched to a gene: 7. CDR3 protein: CASRSWTGAGNTIYF. The CDR3, as DNA: TGTGCCAGTAGATCCTGGACAGGTGCTGGAAACACCATATATTTT.

This clone was observed once. This chain joins TRBV6-4 and TRBJ1-2, with D tentatively TRBD1 (5 bases). Germline values: CDR1 MRHNA, CDR2 SNTAGT. The CDR3 covers 14 residues. Between the trimmed V and J ends, which lost 6 bases and 2 bases, there was a span of 13 bases. The CDR3 loop is CASRRGRQNYGYTF. The CDR3 DNA sequence: TGTGCCAGCAGAAGGGGTAGGCAGAACTATGGCTACACCTTC.

The rearrangement joins TRBV18 to TRBJ2-3, with D maybe TRBD2 (7 bases). This CDR3 is 15 amino acids long. V dropped 4 bases and J dropped 1 base, with 12 bases sitting between them. Germline V gene lookup returns CDR1 KGHSH and CDR2 LQKENI. CDR3 nucleotides: TGTGCCAGCTCACTATCGGGGGGCCGCACAGATACGCAGTATTTT. Its protein is CASSLSGGRTDTQYF.

This clone has just a few counts. J is TRBJ2-3 and V is TRBV11-3, with 12 nucleotides matching TRBD2. J gave up 0 bases and V 4 bases, and 2 bases lay outside the gene matches. The CDR3 has 16 residues. Per the germline V gene, CDR1 is SGHNT and CDR2 is YENEEA. The CDR3 is CASSSGTSGSTDTQYF. The CDR3 coding sequence is TGTGCCAGCAGCTCCGGGACTAGCGGGAGCACAGATACGCAGTATTTT.

The chain couples TRBV5-4 to TRBJ1-1; possibly TRBD1 for D (5 bases). Trimming shortened V by 0 bases and J by 5 bases, and 11 bases separated the two germline ends. The CDR3 runs to 14 residues. CDR1 SGHNT and CDR2 YYREEE come from the germline V gene (reference sequence). The CDR3 bases are TGTGCCAGCAGCTTGGTTCAGGGAAGTACTGAAGCTTTCTTT. This encodes CASSLVQGSTEAFF.

V usage is TRBV27 and J usage is TRBJ1-2; D gene ambiguous. Germline-derived CDR1 and CDR2 are MNHEY and SMNVEV (reference sequence). V was pared by 8 bases and J by 8 bases, with 15 bases between. This CDR3 region has 12 residues. In nucleotides, the CDR3 is TGTGCCAGCCGTAAGCGGGGAAGCGGCTACACCTTC. This translates into CASRKRGSGYTF.

V is TRBV27 and J is TRBJ2-1; 8 bases are a match to TRBD1. The germline V gene has CDR1 MNHEY and CDR2 SMNVEV (reference sequence). CDR3 length: 14 residues. V gave up 3 bases and J gave up 10 bases; unmatched junction bases: 8. The CDR3 protein is CASSFRTGFREQFF. CDR3 nucleotides: TGTGCCAGCAGTTTCCGGACAGGGTTTCGGGAGCAGTTCTTC.

In the case of this clone: The sample holds other DNA sequences that translate to the same CDR3. This sequence joins TRBV12-3 or TRBV12-4 and TRBJ2-3; a possible D gene is TRBD2 (6 bases). The CDR3 contains 12 residues. V dropped 6 bases and J dropped 6 bases, with 10 bases sitting between them. CDR3 protein: CASSLRGDTQYF. The CDR3 DNA follows: TGTGCCAGCAGCCTCCGGGGGGATACGCAGTATTTT.

This chain joins TRBV3-1 (or the pseudogene TRBV3-2) and TRBJ2-3; D is unclear. Germline CDR1 reads LGHDT; CDR2 reads YNNKEL (reference sequence). V lost 0 bases, J lost 6 bases, and 7 bases lay in between. CDR3 length: 13 amino acids. This CDR3 is CASSQEERDTQYF. CDR3 nucleotide sequence: TGTGCCAGCAGCCAAGAGGAGAGGGATACGCAGTATTTT.

This chain connects TRBV21-1 to TRBJ1-4; no check of the table's D call, TRBD1, against the DNA was made. TRBV21-1 is annotated as a pseudogene. The length of the CDR3 is 15 residues. The CDR3 reads CASSKSGRQGEKLFF. The CDR3 DNA is TGTGCCAGCAGCAAGAGTGGGAGACAGGGAGAAAAACTGTTTTTT.

This clone was counted once. V usage is TRBV7-2 and J usage is TRBJ2-1; 8 bases are a match to TRBD2. The CDR3 extends over 15 amino acids. V shed 2 bases and J 5 bases; nucleotides not matched to a gene: 5. Germline CDR1 SGHTA, CDR2 FQGNSA. The chain's CDR3 is CASSLLTSAHNEQFF. The CDR3 DNA follows: TGTGCCAGCAGCTTATTGACTAGCGCGCACAATGAGCAGTTCTTC.

This sequence joins TRBV4-1 and TRBJ2-7; perhaps TRBD2 as D (5 bases). V was cut by 0 bases and J by 3 bases, with 9 bases left in between. Germline CDR1 reads MGHRA; CDR2 reads YSYEKL. The CDR3 totals 14 residues. The CDR3 region is CASSQEGAGYEQYF. CDR3 sequence (DNA): TGCGCCAGCAGCCAAGAGGGTGCGGGCTACGAGCAGTACTTC.

The chain uses TRBV9 and TRBJ2-3; 8 bases align to TRBD2. This CDR3 region has 15 residues. Germline V gives CDR1 SGDLS, CDR2 YYNGEE. Trimming took 3 bases from V and 1 from J; bases not matched to a gene: 4. For the CDR3, the DNA is TGTGCCAGCAGCGAGGCGGGAGGAGGCACAGATACGCAGTATTTT. It yields the protein CASSEAGGGTDTQYF. Using reference TRBV9 and TRBJ2-3 for the parts outside the CDR3, the full variable domain is DSGVTQTPKHLITATGQRVTLRCSPRSGDLSVYWYQQSLDQGLQFLIQYYNGEERAKGNILERFSAQQFPDLHSELNLSSLELGDSALYFCASSEAGGGTDTQYFGPGTRLTVL.